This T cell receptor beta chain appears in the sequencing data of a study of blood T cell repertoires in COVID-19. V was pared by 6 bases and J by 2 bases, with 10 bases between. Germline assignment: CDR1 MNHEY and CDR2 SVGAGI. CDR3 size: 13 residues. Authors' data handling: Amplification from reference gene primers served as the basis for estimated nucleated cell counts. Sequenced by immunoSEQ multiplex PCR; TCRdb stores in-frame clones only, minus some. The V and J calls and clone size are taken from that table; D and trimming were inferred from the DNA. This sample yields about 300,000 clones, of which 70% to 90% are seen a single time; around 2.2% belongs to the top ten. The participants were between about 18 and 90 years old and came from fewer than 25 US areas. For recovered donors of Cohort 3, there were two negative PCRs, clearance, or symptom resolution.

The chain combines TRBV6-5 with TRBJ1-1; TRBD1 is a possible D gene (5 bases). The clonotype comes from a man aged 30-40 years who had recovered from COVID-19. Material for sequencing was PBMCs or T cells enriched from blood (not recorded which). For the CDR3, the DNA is TGTGCCAGCAGGCTCAGGGTTAACACTGAAGCTTTCTTT. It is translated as CASRLRVNTEAFF.